One T cell receptor (beta chain) is described in this entry. The V and J ends lost 4 bases and 3 bases respectively, with 17 bases between them. Germline V gene lookup returns CDR1 LNHDA and CDR2 SQIVND (reference sequence). This CDR3 contains 16 residues. These data belong to a study of blood T cell repertoires in COVID-19. Whole-study context: Samples came from the United States, Italy and Spain, spanning acute and convalescent COVID-19. From T cells, B-cell-depleted T cells, or PBMCs came the material, which was cDNA or gDNA.

Per the original data handling: For nucleated cells, counts were estimated from reference gene primer amplification. Measured with immunoSEQ multiplex PCR; TCRdb has only the in-frame clones, and not every one. V, J and clone size are those of that table, while D and trimming were read from the DNA. The data show around 67,000 clones, 87% seen once. The sequencing sample was made of peripheral blood. The chain has TRBV19 and TRBJ2-3; D might be TRBD1 (7 bases). This TCR was recovered from a man aged 50 or older with active COVID-19. The CDR3, as DNA: TGTGCCAGTAGTAAGGAGGGGGCTCTAACTACAGATACGCAGTATTTT. It encodes CASSKEGALTTDTQYF.